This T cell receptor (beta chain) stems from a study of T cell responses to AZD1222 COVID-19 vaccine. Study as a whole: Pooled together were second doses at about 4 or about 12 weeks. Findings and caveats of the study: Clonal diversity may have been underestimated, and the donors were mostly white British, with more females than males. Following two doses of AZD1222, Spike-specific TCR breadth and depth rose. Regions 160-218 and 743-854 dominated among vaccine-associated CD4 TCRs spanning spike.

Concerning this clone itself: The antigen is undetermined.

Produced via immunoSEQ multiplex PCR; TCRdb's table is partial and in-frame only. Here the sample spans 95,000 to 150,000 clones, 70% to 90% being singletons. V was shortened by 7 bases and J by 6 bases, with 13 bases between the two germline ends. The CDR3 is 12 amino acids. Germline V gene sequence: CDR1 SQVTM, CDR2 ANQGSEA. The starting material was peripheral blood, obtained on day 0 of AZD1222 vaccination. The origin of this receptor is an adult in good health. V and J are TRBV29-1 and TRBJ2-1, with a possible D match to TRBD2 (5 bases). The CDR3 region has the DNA TGCAGCGCCGAGGGAAGTCTCAATGAGCAGTTCTTC. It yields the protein CSAEGSLNEQFF.